This TCR beta chain was obtained from a study of T cells after yellow fever vaccination. TCRdb analysed the 5' RACE reads with MiXCR anew, one entry per CDR3 protein. The sample records some 300,000 distinct CDR3 sequences, under 9% being singletons. Trimming cost V 5 bases and J 0 bases; bases outside gene matches: 4. Per the germline V gene, CDR1 is LGHDT and CDR2 is YNNKEL (reference sequence). This CDR3 has 15 residues. The sample holds a few counts of this clonotype. The V and J genes are TRBV3-1 and TRBJ1-3; 7 bases line up with TRBD1. The source material was CD4+ T cells sorted from PBMCs, sampled 5 days after the yellow fever booster vaccination. The clonotype originates from a man between 18 and 35 years old who received the YFV17D yellow fever vaccine. The CDR3 protein is CASSGQVYSGNTIYF. As DNA, the CDR3 is TGTGCCAGCAGCGGACAGGTCTACTCTGGAAACACCATATATTTT.